One sample yielded the 18 T cell receptor beta chains listed below, sequenced in a study of T cells in women clearing cervical HPV infection. Assay: immunoSEQ multiplex PCR; the TCRdb copy retains only in-frame clones and omits some. This sample's table has around 15,000 clones. The sample consisted of blood buffy coat. These receptors were collected from a woman aged 18 to 75 with a cervical HPV16 infection that either progressed to CIN3+ or cleared (not recorded which).

In the case of this clone: The CDR3 is cut off 3 residues early in the read; its end comes from the germline J gene. The chain carries TRBV7-3 and TRBJ1-2; possible D gene TRBD1, 5 bases. Looked up from germline, CDR1 is SGHTA and CDR2 is FQGTGA. The CDR3 sequence is 13 residues long. CDR3 sequence: CASSYGTSDTYTF. CDR3 DNA, as far as it was read: TGTGCCAGCAGCTACGGGACTTCAGATACC.

For this clone: With the read ending 3 residues before the CDR3 end, the germline J gene is used to fill in that end. This chain uses TRBV27 with TRBJ2-1, with D unresolved. Germline assignment: CDR1 MNHEY and CDR2 SMNVEV (reference sequence). CDR3 size: 14 residues. V was shortened by 3 bases and J by 7 bases, with 13 bases between the two germline ends. The CDR3 sequence is CASSFLPRVNEQFF. Partial CDR3 DNA: TGTGCCAGCAGTTTCCTCCCAAGGGTGAATGAG.

A word on this clone: The read ends 3 residues before the CDR3 terminus; that terminus is restored from the germline J gene. The rearrangement uses TRBV2 and TRBJ1-1; 8 positions agree with TRBD1. From germline, CDR1 is SNHLY and CDR2 FYNNEI. V shed 7 bases and J 4 bases; nucleotides not matched to a gene: 8. The CDR3 covers 14 residues. Here the CDR3 reads CASTMTGVGTEAFF. The covered CDR3 bases are TGTGCCAGCACCATGACAGGGGTTGGCACTGAA.

About this clone itself: The read stops 3 residues short of the end of the CDR3; the missing end is completed from the germline J gene. The J gene is TRBJ1-4, the V gene TRBV19; 12 bases match TRBD1. The CDR3 length is 14 residues. Germline V lookup: CDR1 LNHDA, CDR2 SQIVND (reference sequence). CDR3 amino acids: CASSGTGGNSPLFF. CDR3 bases read: TGTGCCAGTAGTGGGACAGGGGGCAATTCACCA.

The chain's CDR3 is CAISRDSTTDTQYF. Partial CDR3 DNA: TGTGCCATCAGTCGGGACTCAACCACAGATACG. This chain joins TRBV10-3 and TRBJ2-3, with D possibly being TRBD2 (6 bases). Coverage ceases 3 residues before the CDR3 finishes, and the germline J gene fills in the end. The CDR3 runs to 14 residues. CDR1 and CDR2 (germline): ENHRY, SYGVKD. V shed 5 bases and J shed 2 bases, with 11 bases lying between them.

Turning to this clone: The CDR3 end falls 3 residues outside the read, so it is completed with the germline J gene. This chain uses TRBV6-2 or TRBV6-3 with TRBJ2-2; TRBD1 agrees at 7 bases. After removal of 10 bases from V and 3 bases from J, the junction contained 2 bases not matched to a gene. This CDR3 region has 12 residues. Per the germline V gene, CDR1 is MNHEY and CDR2 is SVGEGT. CDR3 DNA, as far as it was read: TGTGCCATAGGACAGGACACCGGGGAG. This gives the protein CAIGQDTGE. The whole CDR3 region reads CAIGQDTGELFF.

This CDR3 reads CASTGGQGAVSDEKLFF. The CDR3 DNA, read in part, is TGTGCCAGTACGGGGGGACAGGGGGCGGTCTCCGATGAAAAG. The chain links TRBV19 to TRBJ2-2, with 12 bases identical to TRBD1. The read falls 3 residues short of the CDR3 end, and the missing part is taken from the germline J gene. The CDR3 consists of 17 residues. Germline CDR1 reads LNHDA; CDR2 reads SQIVND (reference sequence).

On this clone: The read ends 3 residues before the CDR3 terminus; that terminus is restored from the germline J gene. The genes are TRBV11-2 and TRBJ2-5; perhaps TRBD1 as D (5 bases). CDR3 length equals 14 residues. V lost 5 bases and J lost 6, with 16 bases in between. The germline V gene encodes CDR1 SGHAT and CDR2 FQNNGV. The DNA read from the CDR3 is TGTGCCAGCAGCCAGCCGGACATGCGGCAGACC. Protein product: CASSQPDMRQT. The complete CDR3 reads CASSQPDMRQTQYF.

This clone shows up as medium-sized by frequency. With the read ending 3 residues before the CDR3 end, the germline J gene is used to fill in that end. The rearrangement links TRBV19 to TRBJ2-4; D gene ambiguous. The V and J ends lost 0 bases and 8 bases respectively, with 17 bases between them. Germline lookup yields CDR1 LNHDA and CDR2 SQIVND (reference sequence). The length of the CDR3 is 16 residues. The CDR3 reads CASSIDLQADLDIQYF. The sequenced CDR3 bases are TGTGCCAGTAGTATAGACCTCCAGGCAGATTTAGACATT.

Details on this clone: The sequenced fragment ends 3 residues before the CDR3 boundary, so the rest is inferred from the germline J gene. The chain combines TRBV14 with TRBJ2-7; tentative D call: TRBD1 (6 bases). The CDR3 runs 17 residues. Germline assignment: CDR1 SGHDN and CDR2 FVKESK. V dropped 2 bases and J dropped 6 bases, with 23 bases sitting between them. The CDR3 here is CASSQYPGEVLYGEQYF. The part of the CDR3 DNA that was read is TGTGCCAGCAGCCAATATCCAGGGGAAGTTTTATATGGCGAG.

Notes on this clone: The CDR3 goes on 3 residues after the read ends, and that part is filled in from the germline J gene. This chain links TRBV12-5 with TRBJ1-5; D unclear. Germline V CDR1 and CDR2: LGHNT, FRNRAP. This CDR3 has 14 amino acids. Trimming cost V 4 bases and J 7 bases, with 14 bases left between them. CDR3 amino acids: CASGSSPMRQPQHF. The covered CDR3 bases are TGTGCTAGTGGTTCCTCCCCGATGAGGCAGCCC.

A remark on this clone: The read ends 3 residues before the CDR3 terminus; that terminus is restored from the germline J gene. The V and J genes are TRBV7-9 and TRBJ1-4, with D tentatively TRBD1 (5 bases). The CDR3 is made up of 15 amino acids. Germline V gene data show CDR1 as SEHNR and CDR2 as FQNEAQ (reference sequence). V was cut by 5 bases and J by 7 bases, with 17 bases left in between. This CDR3 is CASSGHLRKGEKLFF. The DNA read from the CDR3 is TGTGCCAGCAGCGGACATTTACGGAAGGGTGAAAAA.

Regarding this clone: The read finishes 3 residues shy of the CDR3 end, and the germline J gene is used to complete it. The chain joins TRBV27 to TRBJ1-4, with 9 bases lining up with TRBD1. Germline assignment: CDR1 MNHEY and CDR2 SMNVEV (reference sequence). The CDR3 has 14 amino acids. V trimming: 7 bases; J trimming: 7 bases; junction bases outside the gene matches: 7. Partial CDR3 DNA: TGTGCCAGCAAGAAACAGGGGGCGGGTGAAAAA. It codes for CASKKQGAGEK. The full CDR3 sequence reads CASKKQGAGEKLFF.

Details on this clone: The missing CDR3 end, 3 residues past where the read stops, is filled in from the germline J gene. J is TRBJ1-1 and V is TRBV30; TRBD1 aligns across 7 bases. Trimming removed 3 bases from V and 5 bases from J; junction bases left unmatched: 12. CDR3 length equals 15 residues. CDR1 and CDR2 from the germline V gene are GTSNPN and SVGIG (reference sequence). The CDR3 loop is CAWSVRGQARTEAFF. The part of the CDR3 DNA that was read is TGTGCCTGGAGCGTAAGAGGACAGGCGAGGACTGAA.

This clone registers medium-sized (0.01 to 0.1%) by frequency. The CDR3 is cut off 3 residues early in the read; its end comes from the germline J gene. V and J are TRBV19 and TRBJ2-3; D is unresolved. CDR3 length: 15 amino acids. CDR1 is LNHDA, CDR2 SQIVND, per germline (reference sequence). CDR3 loop: CASSMETLYQETQYF. The covered CDR3 bases are TGTGCCAGTAGTATGGAGACACTGTACCAAGAGACG. Based on the CDR3 plus reference TRBV19 and TRBJ2-3, the full variable domain is DGGITQSPKYLFRKEGQNVTLSCEQNLNHDAMYWYRQDPGQGLRLIYYSQIVNDFQKGDIAEGYSVSREKKESFPLTVTSAQKNPTAFYLCASSMETLYQETQYFGPGTRLTVL.

As regards this clone: One junction end disagrees with the germline gene, perhaps due to a read error. Read coverage stops 3 residues before the CDR3 terminus; the germline J gene supplies the remainder. This CDR3 is also generated by other DNA sequences in the sample. V usage is TRBV19 and J usage is TRBJ1-3, with a tentative D call TRBD1 (5 bases). The germline V gene encodes CDR1 LNHDA and CDR2 SQIVND (reference sequence). The CDR3 loop spans 14 amino acids. The part of the CDR3 DNA that was read is TGTGCCAGCAAGCCTGGGGCTTCTGGAAACACT. Residues: CASKPGASGNT. The whole CDR3 reads CASKPGASGNTIYF.

In the case of this clone: Read sequence stops 3 residues before the CDR3 end, and the germline J gene provides the missing end. The chain is built from TRBV18 and TRBJ2-3, with D perhaps TRBD1 (6 bases). The CDR3 runs to 17 residues. Between the trimmed V and J ends, which lost 3 bases and 2 bases, there was a span of 18 bases. Germline V lookup: CDR1 KGHSH, CDR2 LQKENI. CDR3 amino acids: CASSPVAGTRYTDTQYF. The sequenced part of the CDR3 DNA is TGTGCCAGCTCACCTGTTGCCGGGACACGCTACACAGATACG.

The CDR3 spells CSAPGQGNQPQHF. The part of the CDR3 DNA that was read is TGCAGTGCTCCCGGACAGGGCAATCAGCCC. V gene TRBV20-1 combines with J gene TRBJ1-5; 7 bases align to TRBD1. The CDR3 end is not reached by the read, which stops 3 residues before it; the germline J gene fills it in. The V gene end was trimmed by 5 bases and the J gene end by 2 bases; junction bases not matched to a gene: 3. The germline CDR1 and CDR2 sequences are DFQATT and SNEGSKA (reference sequence). The length of the CDR3 is 13 residues.